This record concerns one T cell receptor (beta chain) sequence. Its antigen remains undetermined. This clone may be a read error of a much larger clone one base away. Stable Graves' hyperthyroidism was defined as no progression to ophthalmopathy during 18 months of follow-up. Hyperthyroidism patients were newly diagnosed, had a disease duration of under 2 months, and were aged 18 to 65 years. Any patient with an uncontrolled infection, another autoimmune disease, pregnancy or lactation was excluded. Diagnoses relied on clinical symptoms, serum thyroxine and TRAb, thyroid ultrasound and orbital computed tomography. PBMCs were isolated from about 10 ml of fresh peripheral blood by Ficoll-Paque density gradient centrifugation. Total RNA was extracted with Trizol reagent, and quality was checked on an Agilent 2100 Bioanalyzer. The sample is drawn from a study of T cells in Graves' hyperthyroidism and ophthalmopathy (dated by TCRdb to about 2019). A note on the overall study: Peripheral blood was collected at initial diagnosis, before any treatment. The paper describes TCR Vbeta CDR3 sequencing of fewer than 150 peripheral blood samples, made up of 43 ophthalmopathy patients, over 70 hyperthyroidism patients and 17 progressor patients. Whether ophthalmopathy could be predicted prospectively was tested in an independent validation cohort made up of under 20 hyperthyroidism patients plus 17 patients who later progressed to ophthalmopathy. After sampling, hyperthyroidism patients received methimazole starting at 30 mg daily, and ophthalmopathy patients received high-dose intravenous methylprednisolone. In addition, the study compared T-cell repertoires in thyroid tissue and in blood from roughly six Graves' hyperthyroidism patients. TCR V-J signatures able to tell the groups apart were searched for in a discovery cohort of approximately 95 patients, of whom 40 to 45 had Graves' ophthalmopathy and about 60 had stable Graves' hyperthyroidism. The roughly 100 discovery patients were divided at random into training and test sets in a 7:3 ratio.

TCR beta CDR3 regions were amplified from RNA transcripts. For the first round of RT-PCR on the TCR CDR3, the HTBI primer set was used together with the Qiagen OneStep RT-PCR kit. Libraries were constructed in a second round of multiplex PCR, after which size selection and purification were carried out. Libraries were sequenced paired-end with 100 bp reads on an Illumina HiSeq2000. The original methods were these. SOAPnuke was used to process the raw data, with reads discarded if the reads contained adapters or uncalled bases, had a mean Phred below 15, or lacked an exact constant-primer or identifier match. High-quality paired reads were merged using COPE v1.2.5, and each unique nucleotide sequence was defined as a clonotype. MiTCR v1.1 was used to align clonotypes to the IMGT TRBV, TRBD and TRBJ reference segments. Only V-J combinations with frequency above 0.0001, covering 99.2% of repertoires, were analysed. A TCS score was defined as the ratio of F50 (clonal expansion) to E x V (chaos), with BLOSUM62-based TCRdist applied between CDR3 peptides within each V-J. Welch's t-statistics and random forest reduced fewer than 550 V-J features to roughly 13, which were used in a naive Bayes classifier (R e1071). The similarity between thyroid and blood repertoires was quantified using the Morisita-Horn index. The public reads were run again by TCRdb, first through fastp at Q25 and then through MiXCR, and only productive beta chains were kept. Rows are unified per CDR3 protein, each entry keeping the most common DNA and genes. None of the V and J calls come from the authors' own analysis; TCRdb made them. The sample data list fewer than 110,000 distinct CDR3 sequences, and 47% of these were observed just once. The ten largest clones capture roughly 25% of the sample.

What the work shows at the level of the full study, not this receptor alone: Sample size was not statistically predetermined, and investigators were not blinded to group allocation. Ophthalmopathy was separated from stable hyperthyroidism by a 13 V-J signature model, with over 85% sensitivity and just over 81% specificity obtained in cross-validation and 80%/75% obtained in testing. Most expanded thyroid clonotypes (frequency above 0.001) were also detected in blood, suggesting blood repertoires may reflect thyroid immune responses. In validation, the model predicted progression to ophthalmopathy with approximately 70% sensitivity and approximately 78% specificity, a median of about 6.7 months before onset.

The CDR3 has 17 amino acids, counting the end cysteine and phenylalanine. Of all the DNA, just the CDR3 is kept, 51 bases in frame from base 1. The germline V gene (reference sequence) gives CDR1 as DFQATT and CDR2 as SNEGSKA. Sequenced: blood. The TCR originated in a man aged 40-49 years with Graves' hyperthyroidism. This chain joins TRBV20-1 to TRBJ2-3; the central 10 bases match TRBD2. The CDR3 region has the sequence CSATQREGGRGTETQYF. The nucleotide sequence reads as follows: TGCAGTGCTACTCAGCGGGAGGGCGGGAGGGGCACAGAGACGCAGTATTTT.